The 6 T cell receptor beta chains below were found in one sample sequenced in a study of blood T cell repertoires in COVID-19. Profiled with immunoSEQ multiplex PCR; TCRdb holds only in-frame clones, not every one. The sample has around 300,000 clones; approximately 90% are singletons. Sequences were obtained from PBMCs or T cells enriched from blood (not recorded which). The receptors were sampled from a woman aged 60-75 years in a cohort exposed to, infected with or recovered from COVID-19 (not recorded which).

The chain combines TRBV14 with TRBJ1-3; unclear D gene. Trimming removed 2 bases from V and 4 bases from J, with 9 bases in between. Germline CDR1 is SGHDN and CDR2 is FVKESK. There are 14 residues in the CDR3. Here the CDR3 DNA reads TGTGCCAGCAGCCAACCGGGGATCGGAAACACCATATATTTT. This encodes CASSQPGIGNTIYF. Supplemented by reference TRBV14 and TRBJ1-3, the full variable domain reads EAGVTQFPSHSVIEKGQTVTLRCDPISGHDNLYWYRRVMGKEIKFLLHFVKESKQDESGMPNNRFLAERTGGTYSTLKVQPAELEDSGVYFCASSQPGIGNTIYFGEGSWLTVV.

The chain uses TRBV5-6 and TRBJ1-2; no firm D call. Germline lookup yields CDR1 SGHDT and CDR2 YYEEEE. The V end was cut by 2 bases, the J end by 5 bases, with 10 bases between. The CDR3 has 13 residues. DNA of the CDR3: TGTGCCAGCAGCTTAGAGACGGAGTATGGCTACACCTTC. Translated, it gives CASSLETEYGYTF.

The genes are TRBV7-3 and TRBJ2-2; TRBD1 matches 7 bases. CDR3 size: 15 residues. J was trimmed by 4 bases and V by 5 bases; bases with no gene match: 7. Germline V CDR1 and CDR2: SGHTA, FQGTGA. The CDR3 here is CASSRQGSRTGELFF. CDR3 in DNA: TGTGCCAGCAGCCGACAGGGAAGCCGCACCGGGGAGCTGTTTTTT.

This clone was seen just once. The rearrangement joins TRBV28 to TRBJ2-5, with TRBD1 matching over 7 bases. V lost 5 bases, J lost 1 base, and 13 bases stayed unmatched. The length of the CDR3 is 17 residues. The germline V gene has CDR1 MDHEN and CDR2 SYDVKM. The CDR3 bases are TGTGCCAGCAGTCTATTATCCCGACAGGGCCCCCAAGAGACCCAGTACTTC. It is translated as CASSLLSRQGPQETQYF. The full variable domain, rest sourced from reference TRBV28 and TRBJ2-5, is DVKVTQSSRYLVKRTGEKVFLECVQDMDHENMFWYRQDPGLGLRLIYFSYDVKMKEKGDIPEGYSVSREKKERFSLILESASTNQTSMYLCASSLLSRQGPQETQYFGPGTRLLVL.

The rearrangement joins TRBV11-2 to TRBJ2-2, with 8 positions matching TRBD1. Germline CDR1 is SGHAT and CDR2 is FQNNGV. The CDR3 has 18 residues. Germline trimming cut 1 base from V and 0 bases from J; bases unmatched to any gene: 7. The DNA for the CDR3 is TGTGCCAGCAGCTTAGTGTCCGCAGGGGGCCCGAACACCGGGGAGCTGTTTTTT. The encoded protein is CASSLVSAGGPNTGELFF.

The gene calls are TRBV6-5 and TRBJ2-3; TRBD2 matches 9 bases. Germline V lookup: CDR1 MNHEY, CDR2 SVGAGI. The CDR3 is 15 amino acids. After removal of 9 bases from V and 4 bases from J, the junction contained 11 bases not matched to a gene. The CDR3 nucleotides read TGTGCCAGTCTGGGACTAGCACGGAGAGCAGATACGCAGTATTTT. Translation: CASLGLARRADTQYF.